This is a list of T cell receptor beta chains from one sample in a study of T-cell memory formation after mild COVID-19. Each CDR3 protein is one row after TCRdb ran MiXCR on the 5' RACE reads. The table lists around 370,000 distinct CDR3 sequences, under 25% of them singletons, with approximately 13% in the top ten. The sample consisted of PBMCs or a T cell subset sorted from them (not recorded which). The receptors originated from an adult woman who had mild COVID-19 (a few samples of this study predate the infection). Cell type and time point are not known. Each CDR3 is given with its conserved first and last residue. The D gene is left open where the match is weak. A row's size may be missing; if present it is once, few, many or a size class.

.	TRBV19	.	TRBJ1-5	CASSIHRTENQPQHF	TGTGCCAGTAGTATACATCGGACGGAGAATCAGCCCCAGCATTTT
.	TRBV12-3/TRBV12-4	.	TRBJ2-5	CASSSGVGQETQYF	TGTGCCAGCAGTTCGGGGGTTGGGCAAGAGACCCAGTACTTC
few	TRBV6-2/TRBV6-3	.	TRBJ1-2	CASSYSNRAGYTF	TGTGCCAGCAGTTACTCGAATCGGGCTGGCTACACCTTC
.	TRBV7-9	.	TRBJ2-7	CASSPPRGHEQYF	TGTGCCAGCAGCCCCCCACGGGGACACGAGCAGTACTTC
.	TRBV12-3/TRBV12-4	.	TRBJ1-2	CASSLAGGIPVYGYTF	TGTGCCAGCAGTTTAGCAGGGGGAATACCCGTCTATGGCTACACCTTC
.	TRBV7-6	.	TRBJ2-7	CASSLEPQGYEQYF	TGTGCCAGCAGCTTAGAGCCTCAGGGGTACGAGCAGTACTTC
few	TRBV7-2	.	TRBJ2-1	CASSVPSGYNEQFF	TGTGCCAGCAGCGTCCCCTCCGGATACAATGAGCAGTTCTTC
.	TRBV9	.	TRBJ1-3	CASSPVDSGNTIYF	TGTGCCAGCAGCCCCGTAGACTCTGGAAACACCATATATTTT
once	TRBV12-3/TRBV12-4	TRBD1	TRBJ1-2	CASSTGGRNYGYTF	TGTGCCAGCAGCACAGGGGGCAGAAACTATGGCTACACCTTC
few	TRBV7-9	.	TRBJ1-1	CASSLELALGGFIKAFF	TGTGCCAGCAGCTTAGAGTTAGCTCTCGGAGGGTTCATCAAAGCTTTCTTT
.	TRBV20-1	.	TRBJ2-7	CSASAGTDLGEQYF	TGCAGTGCTAGTGCCGGGACGGACCTAGGGGAGCAGTACTTC
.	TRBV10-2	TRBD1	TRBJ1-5	CASSEVGQGYQPQHF	TGCGCCAGCAGTGAGGTGGGACAGGGGTATCAGCCCCAGCATTTT
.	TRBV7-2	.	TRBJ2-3	CASRENGQFADTQYF	TGTGCCAGCAGGGAAAACGGACAGTTCGCAGATACGCAGTATTTT
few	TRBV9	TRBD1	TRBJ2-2	CASRRPGQDTGELFF	TGTGCCAGCAGAAGACCGGGACAGGACACCGGGGAGCTGTTTTTT
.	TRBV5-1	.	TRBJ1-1	CASSLGWVDTNTEAFF	TGCGCCAGCAGCTTGGGATGGGTAGATACGAACACTGAAGCTTTCTTT
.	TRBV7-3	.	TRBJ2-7	CASSSATGPYEQYF	TGTGCCAGCAGCTCGGCGACAGGCCCCTACGAGCAGTACTTC
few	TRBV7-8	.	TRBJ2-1	CASSLGQDPTYNEQFF	TGTGCCAGCAGCTTAGGACAGGATCCCACCTACAATGAGCAGTTCTTC
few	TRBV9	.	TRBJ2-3	CASSEGQRTDTQYF	TGTGCCAGCAGTGAAGGACAGCGCACAGATACGCAGTATTTT
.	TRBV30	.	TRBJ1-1	CAWSVLIRVGEAFF	TGTGCCTGGAGTGTACTAATCAGGGTGGGTGAAGCTTTCTTT
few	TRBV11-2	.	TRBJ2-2	CASKNRPGRRTGELFF	TGTGCCAGCAAGAATAGGCCGGGCAGGCGGACCGGGGAGCTGTTTTTT
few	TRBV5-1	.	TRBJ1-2	CASSYASTNYGYTF	TGCGCCAGCAGCTACGCCAGCACTAACTATGGCTACACCTTC
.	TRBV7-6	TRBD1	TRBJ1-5	CASSRTGDRNQPQHF	TGTGCCAGCAGCCGGACAGGGGACCGCAATCAGCCCCAGCATTTT
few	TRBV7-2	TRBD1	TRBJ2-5	CASSPGGSQVTQYF	TGTGCCAGCAGCCCAGGGGGATCCCAAGTGACCCAGTACTTC
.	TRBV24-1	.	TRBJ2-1	CATSDGPLNEQFF	TGTGCCACCAGTGATGGGCCGTTGAATGAGCAGTTCTTC
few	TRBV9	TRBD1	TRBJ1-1	CASSVSGQVNTEAFF	TGTGCCAGCAGCGTATCGGGACAGGTGAACACTGAAGCTTTCTTT
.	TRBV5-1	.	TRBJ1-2	CASSYSYSNYGYTF	TGCGCCAGCAGCTACAGTTATTCTAACTATGGATACACCTTC
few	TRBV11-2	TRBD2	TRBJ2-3	CASSLGAGGLRTDTQYF	TGTGCCAGCAGCTTAGGAGCGGGAGGGCTTAGAACAGATACGCAGTATTTT
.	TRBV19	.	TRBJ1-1	CASKLSGANTEAFF	TGTGCCAGTAAGTTATCAGGGGCTAACACTGAAGCTTTCTTT
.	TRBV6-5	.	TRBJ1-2	CASRGGGLNYGYTF	TGTGCCAGTCGCGGGGGGGGACTTAACTATGGCTACACCTTC
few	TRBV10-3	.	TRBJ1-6	CAISERPGSYNSPLHF	TGTGCCATCAGTGAGCGGCCTGGCTCCTATAATTCACCCCTCCACTTT
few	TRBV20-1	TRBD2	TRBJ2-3	CSANPFGGGSTDTQYF	TGCAGTGCTAACCCCTTCGGGGGGGGGAGCACAGATACGCAGTATTTT
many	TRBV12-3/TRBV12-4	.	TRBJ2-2	CASSPPLGELFF	TGTGCCAGCAGTCCGCCTCTCGGGGAGCTGTTTTTT
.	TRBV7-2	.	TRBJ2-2	CASSLVASGELFF	TGTGCCAGCAGCTTAGTGGCGTCTGGGGAGCTGTTTTTT
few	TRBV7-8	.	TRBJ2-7	CATTRGDGSYEQYF	TGTGCCACAACAAGGGGGGACGGATCTTACGAGCAGTACTTC
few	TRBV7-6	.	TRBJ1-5	CASSLGSGQPQHF	TGTGCCAGCAGCTTAGGCAGTGGGCAGCCCCAGCATTTT
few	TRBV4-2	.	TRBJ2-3	CASSQGTTDTQYF	TGTGCCAGCAGCCAAGGGACGACAGATACGCAGTATTTT
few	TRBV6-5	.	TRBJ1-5	CASSYSRSYQPQHF	TGTGCCAGCAGTTACTCCAGGAGCTATCAGCCCCAGCATTTT
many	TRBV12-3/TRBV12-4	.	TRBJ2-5	CASSRDQETQYF	TGTGCCAGCAGCAGGGACCAAGAGACCCAGTACTTC
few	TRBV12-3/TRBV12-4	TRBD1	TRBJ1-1	CASTLPGTGEAFF	TGTGCCAGCACCCTCCCCGGGACAGGGGAAGCTTTCTTT
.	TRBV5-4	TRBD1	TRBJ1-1	CASSGGDRANTEAFF	TGTGCCAGCAGCGGGGGCGACAGGGCGAACACTGAAGCTTTCTTT
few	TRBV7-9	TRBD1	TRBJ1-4	CASSFQPGQGREKLFF	TGTGCCAGCAGCTTCCAACCGGGACAGGGACGTGAAAAACTGTTTTTT
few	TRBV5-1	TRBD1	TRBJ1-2	CASSYRQGANYGYTF	TGCGCCAGCAGCTACCGACAGGGGGCTAACTATGGCTACACCTTC